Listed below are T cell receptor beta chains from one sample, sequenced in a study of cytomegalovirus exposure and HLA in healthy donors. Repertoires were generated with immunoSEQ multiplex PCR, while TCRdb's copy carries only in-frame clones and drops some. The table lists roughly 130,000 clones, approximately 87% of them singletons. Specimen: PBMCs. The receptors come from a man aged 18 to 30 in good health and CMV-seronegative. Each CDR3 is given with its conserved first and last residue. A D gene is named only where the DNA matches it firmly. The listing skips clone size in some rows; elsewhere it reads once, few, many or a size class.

CASRSLAGGYNEQFF	TGTGCCAGCAGGTCACTAGCGGGGGGATACAATGAGCAGTTCTTC	TRBD2	TRBV7-9	NA	TRBJ2-1
CASSLDTAGDPYEQYF	TGCGCCAGCAGCTTGGACACAGCGGGGGACCCCTACGAGCAGTACTTC	TRBD2	TRBV5-1	NA	TRBJ2-7
CASSLSGDSSIEQYF	TGTGCCAGCAGTTTATCGGGGGACAGCTCCATAGAGCAGTACTTC	TRBD1	TRBV27	NA	TRBJ2-7
CASTNGYTF	TGTGCCAGCACCAATGGCTACACCTTC	NA	TRBV21-1	NA	TRBJ1-2
CASSRDRDTDTQYF	TGTGCCAGCAGTCGGGACAGGGACACAGATACGCAGTATTTT	TRBD1	TRBV28	NA	TRBJ2-3
CASSSGVNEKLFF	TGTGCCAGCAGTTCAGGGGTTAATGAAAAACTGTTTTTT	NA	TRBV28	NA	TRBJ1-4
CASSFLAGQDEQFF	TGTGCCAGCAGTTTCCTAGCGGGACAGGATGAGCAGTTCTTC	NA	TRBV27	NA	TRBJ2-1
CASSVDSTADTQYF	TGTGCCAGCAGCGTAGACTCGACAGCAGATACGCAGTATTTT	NA	TRBV9	NA	TRBJ2-3
CASSKGRGWWKLFF	TGTGCCAGCAGCAAAGGCAGGGGGTGGTGGAAACTGTTTTTT	NA	TRBV21-1	once	TRBJ1-4
CASSSPSTQSSYEQYF	TGTGCCAGCAGTTCGCCTAGTACACAAAGCTCCTACGAGCAGTACTTC	NA	TRBV6-5	NA	TRBJ2-7
CASSPRPGQGRTQYF	TGTGCCAGCAGCCCCAGACCGGGACAGGGGAGGACCCAGTACTTC	TRBD1	TRBV7-6	once	TRBJ2-5
CASSEIGGLYYNEQFF	TGTGCCAGCAGCGAAATAGGGGGCCTTTATTACAATGAGCAGTTCTTC	TRBD1	TRBV7-9	NA	TRBJ2-1
CASSVQGFAYEQYF	TGCGCCAGCAGCGTCCAGGGCTTCGCCTACGAGCAGTACTTC	NA	TRBV23-1	NA	TRBJ2-7
CASGADYGYTF	TGTGCCAGCGGGGCGGACTATGGCTACACCTTC	NA	TRBV6-5	NA	TRBJ1-2
CASSLSTTGYNEQFF	TGTGCCAGCAGTTTATCCACGACAGGGTACAATGAGCAGTTCTTC	TRBD1	TRBV6-5	once	TRBJ2-1
CASISFHRYEQYF	TGTGCCAGCATTTCCTTTCATAGATACGAGCAGTACTTC	NA	TRBV2	NA	TRBJ2-7
CASSFYRTADTQYF	TGTGCCAGCAGTTTTTACCGAACGGCAGATACGCAGTATTTT	NA	TRBV28	NA	TRBJ2-3
CASSGRGPDQPQHF	TGTGCCAGCAGTGGTAGAGGGCCGGATCAGCCCCAGCATTTT	NA	TRBV6-1	NA	TRBJ1-5
CASSERQGYGYTF	TGTGCCAGCAGTGAACGACAGGGGTATGGCTACACCTTC	TRBD1	TRBV25-1	NA	TRBJ1-2
CASSYTDRAWGAFF	TGTGCCAGCAGTTACACGGACAGGGCCTGGGGAGCTTTCTTT	TRBD1	TRBV6-6	NA	TRBJ1-1
CASSGREGVQPQHF	TGTGCCAGCAGTGGGAGGGAAGGCGTCCAGCCCCAGCATTTT	NA	TRBV2	NA	TRBJ1-5
CASSWGTGTLSYNSPLHF	TGCGCCAGCAGCTGGGGGACAGGGACTCTCTCCTATAATTCACCCCTCCACTTT	TRBD1	TRBV5-1	NA	TRBJ1-6
CASGGTSGSFEQYF	TGCGCCAGCGGGGGGACTAGCGGGAGTTTTGAGCAGTACTTC	TRBD2	TRBV10-2	NA	TRBJ2-7
CAISESRGSGQGGTQYF	TGTGCCATCAGTGAGTCGCGTGGTTCTGGCCAGGGCGGTACGCAGTATTTT	NA	TRBV10-3	NA	TRBJ2-3
CASSSSGTGLGQPQHF	TGTGCCAGCAGTTCATCCGGGACAGGGTTGGGTCAGCCCCAGCATTTT	TRBD1	TRBV28	NA	TRBJ1-5
CASSPWTGPPGELFF	TGTGCCAGCAGCCCCTGGACAGGTCCTCCCGGGGAGCTGTTTTTT	TRBD1	TRBV11-3	once	TRBJ2-2
CASSLGPLGSSYEQYF	TGTGCCAGCAGTTTAGGCCCCCTAGGTTCGTCCTACGAGCAGTACTTC	NA	TRBV27	NA	TRBJ2-7
CAISGDRDEQYF	TGTGCCATCAGTGGGGACAGGGACGAGCAGTACTTC	TRBD1	TRBV10-3	NA	TRBJ2-7
CASSGRGPNYNEQFF	TGTGCCAGCAGTGGGAGGGGGCCCAACTACAATGAGCAGTTCTTC	NA	TRBV6-1	NA	TRBJ2-1